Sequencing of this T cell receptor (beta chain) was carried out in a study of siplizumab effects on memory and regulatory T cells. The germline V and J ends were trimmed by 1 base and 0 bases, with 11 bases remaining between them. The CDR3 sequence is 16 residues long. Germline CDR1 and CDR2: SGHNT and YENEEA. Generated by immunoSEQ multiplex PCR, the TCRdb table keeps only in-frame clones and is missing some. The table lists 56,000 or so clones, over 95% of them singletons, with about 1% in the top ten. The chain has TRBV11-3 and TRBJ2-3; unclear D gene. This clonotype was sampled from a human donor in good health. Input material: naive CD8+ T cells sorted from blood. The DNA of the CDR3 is TGTGCCAGCAGCTTAGTGGTGGGAAGTAGCACAGATACGCAGTATTTT. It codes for CASSLVVGSSTDTQYF.